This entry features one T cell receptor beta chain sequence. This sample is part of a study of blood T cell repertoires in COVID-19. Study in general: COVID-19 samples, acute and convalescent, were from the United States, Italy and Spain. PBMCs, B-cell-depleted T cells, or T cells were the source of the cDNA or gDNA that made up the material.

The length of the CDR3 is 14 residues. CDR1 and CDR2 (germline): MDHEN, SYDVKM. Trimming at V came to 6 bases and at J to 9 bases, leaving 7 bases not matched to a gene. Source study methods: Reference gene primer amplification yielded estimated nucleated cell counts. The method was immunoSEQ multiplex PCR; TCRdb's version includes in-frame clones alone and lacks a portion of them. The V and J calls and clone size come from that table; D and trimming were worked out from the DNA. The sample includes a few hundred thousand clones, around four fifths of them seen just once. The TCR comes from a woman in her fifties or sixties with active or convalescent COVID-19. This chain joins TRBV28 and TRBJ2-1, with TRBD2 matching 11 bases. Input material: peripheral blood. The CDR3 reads CASSLSGRGSEQFF. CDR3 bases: TGTGCCAGCAGCCTTAGCGGGAGGGGTAGTGAGCAGTTCTTC. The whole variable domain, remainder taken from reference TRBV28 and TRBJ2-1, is DVKVTQSSRYLVKRTGEKVFLECVQDMDHENMFWYRQDPGLGLRLIYFSYDVKMKEKGDIPEGYSVSREKKERFSLILESASTNQTSMYLCASSLSGRGSEQFFGPGTRLTVL.